Sequencing of this T cell receptor beta chain was carried out in a study of blood T cell repertoires in COVID-19. Study-level information: Acute-phase and convalescent COVID-19 samples originated in the United States, Italy and Spain.

Authors' methods: Nucleated cell counts were estimated from reference gene primer amplification. Sequenced by immunoSEQ multiplex PCR; TCRdb stores in-frame clones only, minus some. The D gene and trimming were derived from the DNA, and the V and J assignments and clone size from that table. The sample contains approximately 80,000 clones, 70% to 90% of which appear only once. Germline-derived CDR1 and CDR2 are LNHDA and SQIVND (reference sequence). Trimming at V came to 5 bases and at J to 9 bases, leaving 15 bases not matched to a gene. The CDR3 loop spans 16 amino acids. The receptor was derived from a woman of 80 years or more with COVID-19, enrolled during active disease. Input material: peripheral blood. This sequence joins TRBV19 and TRBJ1-5; 8 bases are a match to TRBD1. CDR3 sequence reads: CASSLKPGTGLWPQHF. Written as DNA, the CDR3 is TGTGCCAGTAGTTTAAAGCCCGGGACAGGCCTATGGCCCCAGCATTTT. The entire variable domain, with the rest obtained from reference TRBV19 and TRBJ1-5, is as follows: DGGITQSPKYLFRKEGQNVTLSCEQNLNHDAMYWYRQDPGQGLRLIYYSQIVNDFQKGDIAEGYSVSREKKESFPLTVTSAQKNPTAFYLCASSLKPGTGLWPQHFGDGTRLSIL.